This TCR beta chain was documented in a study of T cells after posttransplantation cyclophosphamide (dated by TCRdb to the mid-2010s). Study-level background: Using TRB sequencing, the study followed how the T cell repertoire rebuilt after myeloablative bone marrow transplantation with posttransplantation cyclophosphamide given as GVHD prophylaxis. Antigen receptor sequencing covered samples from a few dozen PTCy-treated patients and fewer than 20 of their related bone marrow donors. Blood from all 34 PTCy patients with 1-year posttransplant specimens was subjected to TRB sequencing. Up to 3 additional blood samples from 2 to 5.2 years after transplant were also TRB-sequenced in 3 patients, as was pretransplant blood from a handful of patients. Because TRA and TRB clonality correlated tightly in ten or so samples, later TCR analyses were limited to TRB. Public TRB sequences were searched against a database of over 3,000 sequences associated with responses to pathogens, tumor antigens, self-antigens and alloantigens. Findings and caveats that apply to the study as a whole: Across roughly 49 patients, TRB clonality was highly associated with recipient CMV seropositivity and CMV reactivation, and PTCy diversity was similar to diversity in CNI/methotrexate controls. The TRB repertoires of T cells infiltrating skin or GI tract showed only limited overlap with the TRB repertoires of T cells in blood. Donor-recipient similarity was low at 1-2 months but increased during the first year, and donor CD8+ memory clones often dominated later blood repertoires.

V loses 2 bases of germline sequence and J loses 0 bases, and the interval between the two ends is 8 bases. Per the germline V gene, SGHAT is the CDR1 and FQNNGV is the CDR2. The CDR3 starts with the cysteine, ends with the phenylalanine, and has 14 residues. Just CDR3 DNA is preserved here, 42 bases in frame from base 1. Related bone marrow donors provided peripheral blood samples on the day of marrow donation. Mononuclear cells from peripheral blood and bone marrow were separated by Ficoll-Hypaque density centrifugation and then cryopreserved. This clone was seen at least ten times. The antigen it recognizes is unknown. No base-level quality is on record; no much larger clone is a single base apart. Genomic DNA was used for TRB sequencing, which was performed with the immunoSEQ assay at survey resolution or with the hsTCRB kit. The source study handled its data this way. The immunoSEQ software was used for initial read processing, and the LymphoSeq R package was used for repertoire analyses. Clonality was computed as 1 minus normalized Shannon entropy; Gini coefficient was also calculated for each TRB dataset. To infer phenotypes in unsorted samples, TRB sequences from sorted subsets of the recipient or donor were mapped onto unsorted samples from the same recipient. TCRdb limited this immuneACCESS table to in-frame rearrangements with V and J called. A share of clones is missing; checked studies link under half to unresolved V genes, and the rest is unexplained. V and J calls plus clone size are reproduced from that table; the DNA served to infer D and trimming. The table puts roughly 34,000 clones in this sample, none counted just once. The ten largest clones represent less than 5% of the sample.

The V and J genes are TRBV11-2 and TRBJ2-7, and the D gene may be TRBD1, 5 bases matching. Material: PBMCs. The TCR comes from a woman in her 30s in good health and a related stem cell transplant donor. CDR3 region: CASSLRGFSYEQYF. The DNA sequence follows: TGTGCCAGCAGCTTAAGGGGTTTCTCCTACGAGCAGTACTTC.